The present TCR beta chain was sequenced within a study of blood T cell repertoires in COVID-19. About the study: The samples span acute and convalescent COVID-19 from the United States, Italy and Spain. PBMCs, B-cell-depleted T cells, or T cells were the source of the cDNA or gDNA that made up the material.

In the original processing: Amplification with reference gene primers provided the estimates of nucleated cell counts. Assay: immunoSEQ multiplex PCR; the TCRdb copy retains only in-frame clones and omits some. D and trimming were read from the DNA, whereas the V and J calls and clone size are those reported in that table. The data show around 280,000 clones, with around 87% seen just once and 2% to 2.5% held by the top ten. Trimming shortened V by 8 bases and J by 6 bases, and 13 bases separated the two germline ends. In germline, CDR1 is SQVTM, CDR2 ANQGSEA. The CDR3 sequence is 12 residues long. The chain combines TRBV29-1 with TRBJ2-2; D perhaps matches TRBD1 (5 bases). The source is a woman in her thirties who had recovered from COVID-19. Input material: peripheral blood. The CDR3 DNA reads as TGCAGCTCCCGAATCAGGGCCGGGGAGCTGTTTTTT. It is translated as CSSRIRAGELFF.